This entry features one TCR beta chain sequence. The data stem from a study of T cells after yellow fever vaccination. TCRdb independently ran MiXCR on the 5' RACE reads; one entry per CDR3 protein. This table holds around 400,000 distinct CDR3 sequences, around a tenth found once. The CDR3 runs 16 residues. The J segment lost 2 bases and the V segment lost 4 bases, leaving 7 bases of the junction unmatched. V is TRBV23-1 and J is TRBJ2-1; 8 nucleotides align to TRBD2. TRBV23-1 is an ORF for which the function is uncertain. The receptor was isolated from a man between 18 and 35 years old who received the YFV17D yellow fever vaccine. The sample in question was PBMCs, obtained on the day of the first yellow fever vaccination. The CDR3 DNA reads TGCGCCAGCAGTCCTCGAAGTAGCGGGGCCTACAATGAGCAGTTCTTC. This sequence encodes CASSPRSSGAYNEQFF.